Shown below are 30 T cell receptor beta chains from a single sample sequenced in a study of Ad26.COV2.S vaccination and SARS-CoV-2 variants. The repertoire was sequenced with immunoSEQ multiplex PCR; TCRdb's copy has only in-frame clones and lacks some. The top ten hold over 4.5% of the sample, which has 150,000 to 200,000 clones, around 88% seen once. The sequences come from peripheral blood, collected after recovery from COVID-19. The source is a human donor who had recovered from COVID-19.

This clone was seen a handful of times. V is TRBV6-5 and J is TRBJ1-1, with D perhaps matching TRBD1 (6 bases). Germline values: CDR1 MNHEY, CDR2 SVGAGI. The length of the CDR3 is 12 residues. The CDR3 DNA reads TGTGCGGTGCAGGGGACGAACACTGAAGCTTTCTTT. Residues: CAVQGTNTEAFF.

The V call is TRBV9, the J call TRBJ2-1; 7 bases match TRBD2. Germline CDR1 reads SGDLS; CDR2 reads YYNGEE. The CDR3 covers 14 residues. V trimming: 3 bases; J trimming: 9 bases; junction bases outside the gene matches: 9. The CDR3 DNA reads TGTGCCAGCAGCGAAGCGGGATCTGGGGGTGAGCAGTTCTTC. This encodes CASSEAGSGGEQFF.

The chain is built from TRBV30 and TRBJ1-1; D gene uncertain. The CDR3 runs to 12 residues. V was clipped by 1 base and J by 4 bases, with 7 bases between them. Germline assignment: CDR1 GTSNPN and CDR2 SVGIG (reference sequence). The CDR3 region has the DNA TGTGCCTGGAGTGGCTACGGCACTGAAGCTTTCTTT. Translating it yields CAWSGYGTEAFF.

This sequence joins TRBV19 and TRBJ2-7; TRBD1 might be the D (5 bases). The CDR3 is 14 residues long. V dropped 4 bases and J dropped 2 bases, with 12 bases sitting between them. CDR1 and CDR2 (germline): LNHDA, SQIVND (reference sequence). In DNA, the CDR3 is TGTGCCAGTAGTAACACAGGCGCAGCCTACGAGCAGTACTTC. This gives the protein CASSNTGAAYEQYF.

CDR3 in DNA: TGTGCCAGCAGTTTCAATTGGGATGAGCAGTTCTTC. It encodes CASSFNWDEQFF. The genes are TRBV2 and TRBJ2-1; no clear D. Per the germline V gene, CDR1 is SNHLY and CDR2 is FYNNEI. V was pared by 5 bases and J by 8 bases, with 10 bases between. The CDR3 sequence is 12 residues long.

V gene TRBV5-5 combines with J gene TRBJ1-5; 7 nucleotides line up with TRBD1. The J segment lost 1 base and the V segment lost 5 bases, leaving 6 bases of the junction unmatched. The germline V gene encodes CDR1 SGHKS and CDR2 YYEKEE (reference sequence). CDR3 length: 15 residues. The DNA of the CDR3 is TGTGCCAGCAGTTATCAACAGGGGAGCAATCAGCCCCAGCATTTT. Translation gives CASSYQQGSNQPQHF.

This clone has just a few counts. This chain joins TRBV11-2 and TRBJ2-3, with D possibly matching TRBD1 (5 bases). Germline V lookup: CDR1 SGHAT, CDR2 FQNNGV. Trimming pared 6 bases from V and 6 bases from J, leaving 19 bases between. This CDR3 is built from 15 residues. The DNA for the CDR3 is TGTGCCAGCAGACCGCTGATTTCGAAGGGGGATACGCAGTATTTT. It specifies CASRPLISKGDTQYF.

This clone was observed once. The genes are TRBV7-2 and TRBJ2-2, with D uncertain. Germline V CDR1 and CDR2: SGHTA, FQGNSA. Trimming removed 5 bases from V and 4 bases from J, with 11 bases in between. The CDR3 consists of 14 residues. This CDR3 is CASSPRRSTGELFF. The CDR3 nucleotides are TGTGCCAGCAGCCCTCGTCGCAGCACCGGGGAGCTGTTTTTT.

The chain links TRBV27 to TRBJ2-3; D unclear. With 5 bases removed from V and 2 bases from J, the gap between germline ends came to 14 bases. Germline CDR1 MNHEY, CDR2 SMNVEV (reference sequence). CDR3 length: 15 residues. The CDR3 reads CASSQAGQTTDTQYF. The CDR3 DNA reads as TGTGCCAGCAGTCAAGCCGGGCAGACCACAGATACGCAGTATTTT.

The CDR3 is CASKGAGNTIYF. The DNA of the CDR3 is TGCGCCAGCAAGGGAGCTGGAAACACCATATATTTT. The gene calls are TRBV10-2 and TRBJ1-3; no firm D call. The CDR3 totals 12 residues. CDR1 is WSHSY and CDR2 is SAAADI in the germline V gene. Trimming shortened V by 7 bases and J by 2 bases, and 6 bases separated the two germline ends.

The CDR3 here is CASSLVGELNEQFF. The CDR3 DNA reads as TGTGCCAGCAGCTTAGTTGGAGAGCTCAATGAGCAGTTCTTC. The chain is built from TRBV7-2 and TRBJ2-1; D is unresolved. The CDR3 length is 14 residues. The V end was cut by 1 base, the J end by 6 bases, with 10 bases between. Germline CDR1 is SGHTA and CDR2 is FQGNSA.

This clone was seen only a few times. In DNA, the CDR3 is TGCGCCAGCAGGTCAGGATATGCGAACACCGGGGAGCTGTTTTTT. Residues: CASRSGYANTGELFF. The gene calls are TRBV5-1 and TRBJ2-2; no firm D call. Germline V gives CDR1 SGHRS, CDR2 YFSETQ. This CDR3 comprises 15 residues. V dropped 5 bases and J dropped 0 bases, with 11 bases sitting between them.

This CDR3 reads CAISEGTGSGYTF. The CDR3 nucleotides read TGTGCCATCAGCGAAGGGACAGGGAGCGGCTACACCTTC. This chain joins TRBV10-3 and TRBJ1-2, with 9 bases matching TRBD1. The germline gives CDR1 ENHRY, CDR2 SYGVKD. J gave up 8 bases and V 6 bases, and 7 bases lay outside the gene matches. The CDR3 covers 13 residues.

V usage is TRBV5-4 and J usage is TRBJ2-5, with 7 nucleotides matching TRBD2. The CDR3 runs to 15 residues. V lost 2 bases, J lost 3 bases, and 7 bases stayed unmatched. From germline, CDR1 is SGHNT and CDR2 YYREEE (reference sequence). The CDR3 DNA follows: TGTGCCAGCAGCTTCGGGGGGACCCTTAAAGAGACCCAGTACTTC. Its protein is CASSFGGTLKETQYF.

This chain joins TRBV19 and TRBJ2-2; D is perhaps TRBD1 (5 bases). Germline V lookup: CDR1 LNHDA, CDR2 SQIVND (reference sequence). CDR3 size: 17 residues. Trimming removed 0 bases from V and 3 bases from J, with 14 bases in between. The CDR3 coding sequence is TGTGCCAGTAGTATAGACCGGACACATCTTTACACCGGGGAGCTGTTTTTT. This encodes CASSIDRTHLYTGELFF.

The V call is TRBV6-5, the J call TRBJ1-1; no definite D call. V lost 0 bases to trimming and J lost 11 bases, with 13 bases between them. Germline CDR1 reads MNHEY; CDR2 reads SVGAGI. This CDR3 is 13 amino acids long. The CDR3 loop reads CASSYSSGLDAFF. In nucleotides, the CDR3 is TGTGCCAGCAGTTACTCGTCGGGGTTGGATGCTTTCTTT.

The rearrangement joins TRBV4-1 to TRBJ2-5; TRBD2 aligns across 10 bases. J lost 2 bases, V lost 0 bases, and 12 bases had no gene match. The CDR3 contains 19 residues. Germline CDR1 is MGHRA and CDR2 is YSYEKL. The CDR3 DNA reads as TGCGCCAGCAGCCAAGATGGGATAGCGGGGGGCGTGAGGCAAGAGACCCAGTACTTC. Translated, it gives CASSQDGIAGGVRQETQYF.

This chain connects TRBV28 to TRBJ2-7, with TRBD2 matching over 12 bases. J was trimmed by 3 bases and V by 6 bases; bases with no gene match: 21. The germline CDR1 and CDR2 sequences are MDHEN and SYDVKM. The length of the CDR3 is 20 residues. The CDR3: CASSRLLAGGSKHHLYEQYF. The CDR3 DNA follows: TGTGCCAGCAGCCGATTACTAGCGGGGGGATCTAAACATCACCTCTACGAGCAGTACTTC.

V is TRBV4-2 and J is TRBJ2-1; a possible D gene is TRBD2 (5 bases). Per the germline V gene, CDR1 is LGHNA and CDR2 is YNFKEQ. The CDR3 covers 16 residues. V gave up 0 bases and J gave up 7 bases, with 16 bases separating them. CDR3 sequence (DNA): TGTGCCAGCAGCCAAGATAGCGAGGGAGAAGGAAATGAGCAGTTCTTC. This gives the protein CASSQDSEGEGNEQFF.

Notes on this clone: This CDR3 fails to terminate in the conserved phenylalanine or tryptophan, so it likely reflects a read error. The DNA is omitted, as the CDR3 cannot be located on it reliably, and the CDR3 follows TCRdb's listing. The chain employs TRBV5-1 and TRBJ1-4; TRBD1, the D gene given by the table, was not confirmed from the DNA. The CDR3 is 12 amino acids in total, end residues counted. CDR1 and CDR2 from the germline V gene are SGHRS and YFSETQ. CDR3: CASSLIGQTPSE.

The chain combines TRBV6-6 with TRBJ2-7; the match to TRBD1 covers 7 bases. This CDR3 comprises 14 residues. Germline V CDR1 and CDR2: MNHNY, SVGAGI (reference sequence). V lost 2 bases to trimming and J lost 3 bases; unmatched junction nucleotides: 4. CDR3 loop: CASSYDGTDYEQYF. The CDR3 bases are TGTGCCAGCAGTTACGACGGGACAGACTACGAGCAGTACTTC.

This chain links TRBV6-6 with TRBJ2-7; the D gene is possibly TRBD1 (7 bases). Trimming stripped 6 bases from V and 5 bases from J, with 17 bases between. Germline CDR1 MNHNY, CDR2 SVGAGI (reference sequence). CDR3 length: 14 amino acids. CDR3 loop: CASSPPTGRHEQYF. The CDR3 DNA reads TGTGCCAGCAGCCCTCCGACAGGGAGGCACGAGCAGTACTTC.

The V call is TRBV25-1, the J call TRBJ2-7, with D perhaps TRBD1 (6 bases). V shed 1 base and J shed 0 bases, with 16 bases lying between them. The CDR3 length is 17 residues. Per the germline V gene, CDR1 is MGHDK and CDR2 is SYGVNS. CDR3 bases: TGTGCCAGCAGTGAATTGCCCCGGGACACGAACTCCTACGAGCAGTACTTC. Translating it yields CASSELPRDTNSYEQYF.

This clone was counted between two and nine times. The rearrangement joins TRBV28 to TRBJ1-1; D remains unclear. V was pared by 3 bases and J by 7 bases, with 9 bases between. The CDR3 has 12 residues. The germline gives CDR1 MDHEN, CDR2 SYDVKM. CDR3 sequence (DNA): TGTGCCAGCAGTTTCCGGGCCTTTGAAGCTTTCTTT. It codes for CASSFRAFEAFF.

V is TRBV28 and J is TRBJ2-1; D might be TRBD1 (6 bases). Germline V gene lookup returns CDR1 MDHEN and CDR2 SYDVKM. V lost 2 bases and J lost 9, with 17 bases in between. The CDR3 contains 15 residues. The CDR3 is CASSLEQGRFGEQFF. DNA of the CDR3: TGTGCCAGCAGTTTAGAACAGGGACGTTTCGGTGAGCAGTTCTTC.

This clone came up once. J is TRBJ2-5 and V is TRBV7-9, with D unresolved. V dropped 4 bases and J dropped 2 bases, with 14 bases sitting between them. This CDR3 contains 15 residues. Germline CDR1 reads SEHNR; CDR2 reads FQNEAQ (reference sequence). CDR3 residues: CASSSAMAQQETQYF. The CDR3 DNA sequence: TGTGCCAGCAGCTCCGCGATGGCACAGCAAGAGACCCAGTACTTC.

This clone came up once. V gene TRBV7-9 combines with J gene TRBJ1-3, with D hard to call. CDR3 size: 14 residues. Trimming took off 1 base at V and 7 bases at J, with 11 bases between the two ends. The germline V gene has CDR1 SEHNR and CDR2 FQNEAQ (reference sequence). CDR3 nucleotides: TGTGCCAGCAGCTTAGAAGCGAACCCCAACACCATATATTTT. It specifies CASSLEANPNTIYF.

Here the CDR3 reads CASSLSQELYGYTF. CDR3 sequence (DNA): TGTGCCAGCAGCCTATCACAGGAACTCTATGGCTACACCTTC. The chain has TRBV7-8 and TRBJ1-2; perhaps TRBD1 as D (5 bases). Trimming pared 5 bases from V and 4 bases from J, leaving 14 bases between. Germline lookup yields CDR1 SGHVS and CDR2 FQNEAQ. This CDR3 region has 14 residues.

V is TRBV7-9 and J is TRBJ2-1; the D gene is possibly TRBD2 (6 bases). Germline V lookup: CDR1 SEHNR, CDR2 FQNEAQ (reference sequence). The CDR3 spans 16 residues. The V end was cut by 5 bases, the J end by 7 bases, with 21 bases between. DNA for the CDR3: TGTGCCAGCAGCCCCCTCCCGGGCAGGGCGGGAAATGAGCAGTTCTTC. Amino acid sequence: CASSPLPGRAGNEQFF.

The count of this clone is one. This chain joins TRBV27 and TRBJ1-6, with unresolved D. Per the germline V gene, CDR1 is MNHEY and CDR2 is SMNVEV (reference sequence). V was trimmed by 5 bases and J by 0 bases, leaving 8 bases between them. This CDR3 spans 15 amino acids. DNA for the CDR3: TGTGCCAGCAGTGCTGGGTTCTCCTATAATTCACCCCTCCACTTT. It is translated as CASSAGFSYNSPLHF.